Below, one T cell receptor beta chain is given with its context. As originally analysed: Estimates of nucleated cell counts were drawn from the amplification of reference gene primers. TCRdb's table, derived via immunoSEQ multiplex PCR, lists solely in-frame clones and lacks some. The D gene and trimming were derived from the DNA, and the V and J assignments and clone size from that table. The repertoire includes approximately 100,000 clones, about 79% of them detected once, and 7.9% sits in the top ten. The data stem from a study of blood T cell repertoires in COVID-19. Study-wide context: Some COVID-19 samples were acute and others convalescent; all came from the United States, Italy and Spain. T cells, B-cell-depleted T cells, or PBMCs supplied cDNA or gDNA.

CDR1 and CDR2 (germline): DFQATT, SNEGSKA (reference sequence). The CDR3 is made up of 15 amino acids. After removal of 3 bases from V and 7 bases from J, the junction contained 8 bases not matched to a gene. This receptor was taken from a woman over 75 with active or convalescent COVID-19. Input material: peripheral blood. The chain employs TRBV20-1 and TRBJ2-1, with 11 bases fitting TRBD2. The CDR3 nucleotides are TGCAGTGCTAGTAGGTTAGCGGGAGGGCTGAATGAGCAGTTCTTC. This encodes CSASRLAGGLNEQFF.